The TCR beta chain under discussion was sequenced for a study of blood T cell repertoires in COVID-19. Study at large: T cells, B-cell-depleted T cells, or PBMCs supplied cDNA or gDNA.

The method was immunoSEQ multiplex PCR; TCRdb's version includes in-frame clones alone and lacks a portion of them. This repertoire shows around 80,000 clones, 80% found once; its top ten account for about 13%. The CDR3 length is 15 residues. Per the germline V gene, CDR1 is KGHDR and CDR2 is SFDVKD. The ends were cut back, 4 bases at V and 4 bases at J, with 15 bases in the middle. The chain uses TRBV24-1 and TRBJ1-1; D is perhaps TRBD1 (6 bases). The clonotype comes from a man aged 50-59 years with COVID-19, enrolled during active disease. What was sequenced was peripheral blood. CDR3 bases: TGTGCCACCAGTGACGGCGACAGGTCCGGCACTGAAGCTTTCTTT. Translating it yields CATSDGDRSGTEAFF.